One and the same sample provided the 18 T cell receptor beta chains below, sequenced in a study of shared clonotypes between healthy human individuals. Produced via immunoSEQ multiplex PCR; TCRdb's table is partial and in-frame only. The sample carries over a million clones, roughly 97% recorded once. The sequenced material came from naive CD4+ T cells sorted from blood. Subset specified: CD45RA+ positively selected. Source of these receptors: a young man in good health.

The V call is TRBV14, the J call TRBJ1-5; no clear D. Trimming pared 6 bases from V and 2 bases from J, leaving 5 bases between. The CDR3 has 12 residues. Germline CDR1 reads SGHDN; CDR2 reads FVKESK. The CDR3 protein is CASRVGNQPQHF. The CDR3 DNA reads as TGTGCCAGCAGGGTCGGCAATCAGCCCCAGCATTTT. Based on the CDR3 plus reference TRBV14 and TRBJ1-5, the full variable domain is EAGVTQFPSHSVIEKGQTVTLRCDPISGHDNLYWYRRVMGKEIKFLLHFVKESKQDESGMPNNRFLAERTGGTYSTLKVQPAELEDSGVYFCASRVGNQPQHFGDGTRLSIL.

The CDR3 bases are TGTGCCAGCAGTGTTTCGACAGGGGGGACTGAAGCTTTCTTT. Its protein is CASSVSTGGTEAFF. The rearrangement links TRBV6-1 to TRBJ1-1; 9 bases line up with TRBD1. V shed 4 bases, J shed 5 bases, and the junction held 5 bases outside the gene matches. This CDR3 spans 14 amino acids. Germline V gene data show CDR1 as MNHNS and CDR2 as SASEGT.

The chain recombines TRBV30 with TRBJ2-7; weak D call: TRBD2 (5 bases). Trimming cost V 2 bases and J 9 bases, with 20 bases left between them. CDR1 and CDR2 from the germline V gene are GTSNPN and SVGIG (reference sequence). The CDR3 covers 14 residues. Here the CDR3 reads CAWSYRSGSWGQYF. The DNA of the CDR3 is TGTGCCTGGAGTTATAGGTCGGGGTCGTGGGGGCAGTACTTC.

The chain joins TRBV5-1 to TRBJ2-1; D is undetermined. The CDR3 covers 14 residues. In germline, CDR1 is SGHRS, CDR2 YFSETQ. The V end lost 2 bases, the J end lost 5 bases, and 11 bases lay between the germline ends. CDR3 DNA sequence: TGCGCCAGCAGCTTTGTTTTTGGTGACAATGAGCAGTTCTTC. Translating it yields CASSFVFGDNEQFF.

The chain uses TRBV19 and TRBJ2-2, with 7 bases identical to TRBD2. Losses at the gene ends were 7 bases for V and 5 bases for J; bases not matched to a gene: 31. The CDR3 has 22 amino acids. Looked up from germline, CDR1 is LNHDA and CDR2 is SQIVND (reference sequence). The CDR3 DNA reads TGTGCCAGTATTCCCTCCCTTTGGGCGAACCAACCTAGCGGAACTTTAACCGGGGAGCTGTTTTTT. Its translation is CASIPSLWANQPSGTLTGELFF. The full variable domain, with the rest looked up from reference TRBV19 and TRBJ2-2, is DGGITQSPKYLFRKEGQNVTLSCEQNLNHDAMYWYRQDPGQGLRLIYYSQIVNDFQKGDIAEGYSVSREKKESFPLTVTSAQKNPTAFYLCASIPSLWANQPSGTLTGELFFGEGSRLTVL.

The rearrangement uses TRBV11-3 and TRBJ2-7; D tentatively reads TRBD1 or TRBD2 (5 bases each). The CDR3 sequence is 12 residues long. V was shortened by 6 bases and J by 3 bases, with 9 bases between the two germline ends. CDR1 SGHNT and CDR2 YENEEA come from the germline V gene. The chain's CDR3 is CASRWGRYEQYF. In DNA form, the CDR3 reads TGTGCCAGCAGGTGGGGACGCTACGAGCAGTACTTC.

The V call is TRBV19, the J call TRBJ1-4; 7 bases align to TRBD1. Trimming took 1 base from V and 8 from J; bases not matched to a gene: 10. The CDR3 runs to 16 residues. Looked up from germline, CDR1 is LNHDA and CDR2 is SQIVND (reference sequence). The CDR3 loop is CASSIGLQGFSEKLFF. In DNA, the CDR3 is TGTGCCAGTAGTATAGGCTTACAGGGGTTTTCGGAAAAACTGTTTTTT.

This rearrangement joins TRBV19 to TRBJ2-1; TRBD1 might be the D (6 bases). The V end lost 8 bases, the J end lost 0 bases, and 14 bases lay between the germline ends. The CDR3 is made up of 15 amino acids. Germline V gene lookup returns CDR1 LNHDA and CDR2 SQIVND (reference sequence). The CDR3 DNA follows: TGTGCCAGTCAACAAGACAGGAGCTCCTACAATGAGCAGTTCTTC. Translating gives CASQQDRSSYNEQFF.

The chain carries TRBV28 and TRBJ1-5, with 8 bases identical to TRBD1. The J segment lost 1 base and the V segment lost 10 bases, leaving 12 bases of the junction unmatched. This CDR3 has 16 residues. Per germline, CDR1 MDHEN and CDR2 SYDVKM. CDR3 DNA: TGTGCCATCGCGTGGGCAGGGGGCTCGAGCAATCAGCCCCAGCATTTT. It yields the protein CAIAWAGGSSNQPQHF.

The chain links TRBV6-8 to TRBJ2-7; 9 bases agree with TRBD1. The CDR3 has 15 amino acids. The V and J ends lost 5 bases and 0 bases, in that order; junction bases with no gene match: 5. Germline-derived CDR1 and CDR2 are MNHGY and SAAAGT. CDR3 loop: CASSPDRGVSYEQYF. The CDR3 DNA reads TGTGCCAGCAGTCCCGACAGGGGGGTCTCCTACGAGCAGTACTTC.

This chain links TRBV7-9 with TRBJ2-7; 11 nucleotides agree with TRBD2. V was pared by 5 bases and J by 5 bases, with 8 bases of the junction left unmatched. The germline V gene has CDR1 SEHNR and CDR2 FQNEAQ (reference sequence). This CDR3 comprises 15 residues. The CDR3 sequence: CASSPLAGGGNEQYF. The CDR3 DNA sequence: TGTGCCAGCAGCCCCTTAGCGGGAGGGGGAAACGAGCAGTACTTC.

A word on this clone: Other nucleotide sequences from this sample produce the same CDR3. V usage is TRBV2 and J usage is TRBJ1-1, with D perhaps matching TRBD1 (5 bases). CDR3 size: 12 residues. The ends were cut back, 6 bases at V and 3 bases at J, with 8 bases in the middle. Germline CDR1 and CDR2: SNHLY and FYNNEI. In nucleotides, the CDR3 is TGTGCCAGCAGGCAGGGCTACACTGAAGCTTTCTTT. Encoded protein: CASRQGYTEAFF.

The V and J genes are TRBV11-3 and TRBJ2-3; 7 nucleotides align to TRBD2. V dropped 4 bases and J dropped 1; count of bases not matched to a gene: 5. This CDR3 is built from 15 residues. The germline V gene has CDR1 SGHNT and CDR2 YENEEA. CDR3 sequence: CASSYGLGRTDTQYF. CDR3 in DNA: TGTGCCAGCAGCTACGGACTAGGTCGCACAGATACGCAGTATTTT.

The CDR3 here is CAISVSGTDTQYF. In DNA form, the CDR3 reads TGTGCCATCAGTGTGTCCGGCACAGATACGCAGTATTTT. V usage is TRBV10-3 and J usage is TRBJ2-3; D is undetermined. Germline V gene data show CDR1 as ENHRY and CDR2 as SYGVKD. This CDR3 spans 13 amino acids. Trimming cost V 4 bases and J 1 base, with 6 bases left between them.

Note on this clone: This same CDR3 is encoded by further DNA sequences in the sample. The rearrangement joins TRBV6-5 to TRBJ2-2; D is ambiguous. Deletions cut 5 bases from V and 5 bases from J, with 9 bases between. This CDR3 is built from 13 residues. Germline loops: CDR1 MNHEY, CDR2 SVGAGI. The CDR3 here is CASSAGYTGELFF. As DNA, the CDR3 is TGTGCCAGCAGTGCCGGGTATACCGGGGAGCTGTTTTTT.

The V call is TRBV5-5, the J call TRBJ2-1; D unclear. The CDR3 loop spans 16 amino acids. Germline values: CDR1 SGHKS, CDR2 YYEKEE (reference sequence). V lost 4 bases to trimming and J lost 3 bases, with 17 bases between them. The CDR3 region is CASSQLHLAVYNEQFF. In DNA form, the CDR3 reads TGTGCCAGCAGCCAACTCCACCTCGCTGTCTACAATGAGCAGTTCTTC.

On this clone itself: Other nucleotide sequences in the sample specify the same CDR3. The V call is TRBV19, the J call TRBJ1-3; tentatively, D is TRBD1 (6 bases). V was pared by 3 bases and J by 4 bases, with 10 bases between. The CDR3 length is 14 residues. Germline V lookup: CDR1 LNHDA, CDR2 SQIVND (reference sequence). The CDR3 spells CASSIRGPGNTIYF. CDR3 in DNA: TGTGCCAGTAGTATCAGGGGCCCCGGAAACACCATATATTTT.

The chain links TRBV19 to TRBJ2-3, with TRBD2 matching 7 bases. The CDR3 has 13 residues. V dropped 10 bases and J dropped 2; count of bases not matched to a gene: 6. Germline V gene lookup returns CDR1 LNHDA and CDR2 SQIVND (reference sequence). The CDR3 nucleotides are TGTGCCACCGGCGCGGGAGTCACAGATACGCAGTATTTT. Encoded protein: CATGAGVTDTQYF.